This paragraph reports one TCR beta chain. Its target is not known. The CDR3 spans 14 residues. Germline loops: CDR1 MNHNS, CDR2 SASEGT. Trimming removed 8 bases from V and 7 bases from J; junction bases left unmatched: 6. This entry is derived from a study of OX40 agonist ivuxolimab in advanced cancers. Study-wide findings and caveats: CD8+ T cells were the subset that, on average, had more expanded clones than CD4+. Certain nonresponders likewise exhibited a low normalized T-cell clonal expansion.

Clones were sequenced by immunoSEQ multiplex PCR, and TCRdb holds only the in-frame ones, with some missing. The repertoire holds 65,000 to 75,000 clones, with roughly 89% as singletons. The rearrangement links TRBV6-1 to TRBJ2-1; TRBD2 aligns across 12 bases. This receptor was identified in an adult with an advanced solid tumor such as melanoma, head and neck, liver or kidney cancer. This specimen was CD4+ or CD8+ T cells sorted from blood, taken in a trial of the OX40 agonist ivuxolimab. The CDR3 here is CASELAGGWNEQFF. As DNA, the CDR3 is TGTGCCAGCGAACTAGCGGGGGGTTGGAATGAGCAGTTCTTC.